The source of this T cell receptor beta chain is a study of blood T cell repertoires in COVID-19. Living in about 25 US areas, the participants were between about 18 and 95 years of age. Authors' processing steps: Nucleated cell counts were estimated from reference gene primer amplification. Data came from immunoSEQ multiplex PCR; TCRdb stores just in-frame clones and leaves some out. That table supplies the V and J calls and clone size; D and trimming were determined from the DNA. The repertoire includes some 330,000 clones, 80% to 90% of them detected once, and less than 5.5% sits in the top ten. Trimming pared 2 bases from V and 7 bases from J, leaving 12 bases between. This CDR3 contains 13 residues. Germline CDR1 reads SGHDT; CDR2 reads YYEEEE.

The sequence was obtained from a man between 25 and 39 years old who had recovered from COVID-19. Sequencing used PBMCs or T cells enriched from blood (not recorded which). The chain recombines TRBV5-6 with TRBJ1-1, with a tentative D call TRBD1 (5 bases). The CDR3 DNA reads as TGTGCCAGCAGCTTCGGGGGGAACGATGAAGCTTTCTTT. This gives the protein CASSFGGNDEAFF.